This entry is about one T cell receptor (beta chain). Its target is not known. This record comes from a study of cytomegalovirus exposure and HLA in healthy donors. A multiplex PCR was run with 60 Vbeta primers and 13 Jbeta primers. The table came from immunoSEQ multiplex PCR; TCRdb's copy has only in-frame clones and leaves some out. The sample shows about 55,000 clones, 65% to 85% of them seen only once. Notes on the study in general: It was 150 to 200 TCR beta chains that were listed as cytomegalovirus-associated. After further analysis at a later stage, 16,951 TCR beta sequences were associated with HLA alleles at 0.05 false discovery rate. TCR beta chain V- and J-gene trimming was linked, in a later analysis, to a missense variant in DCLRE1C.

This CDR3 has 11 residues. V gave up 3 bases and J gave up 8 bases, with 10 bases separating them. Germline V gene sequence: CDR1 DFQATT, CDR2 SNEGSKA (reference sequence). V is TRBV20-1 and J is TRBJ1-1; D gene ambiguous. The receptor was derived from a female donor in good health and CMV-seronegative. Sample: PBMCs. DNA of the CDR3: TGCAGTGCTAGTCGGGGTTGGGAAGCTTTCTTT. Its translation is CSASRGWEAFF.